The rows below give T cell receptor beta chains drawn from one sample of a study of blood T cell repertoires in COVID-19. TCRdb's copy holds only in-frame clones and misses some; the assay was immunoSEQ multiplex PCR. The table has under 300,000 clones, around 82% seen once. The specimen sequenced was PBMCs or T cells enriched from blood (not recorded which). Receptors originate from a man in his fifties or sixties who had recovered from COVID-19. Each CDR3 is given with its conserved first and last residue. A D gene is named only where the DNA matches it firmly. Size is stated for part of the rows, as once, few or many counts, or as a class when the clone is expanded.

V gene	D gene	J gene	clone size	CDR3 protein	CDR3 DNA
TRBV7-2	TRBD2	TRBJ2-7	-	CASSFSGTMSYEQYF	TGTGCCAGCAGCTTCAGCGGGACGATGTCCTACGAGCAGTACTTC
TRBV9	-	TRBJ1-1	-	CASSARDTNTEAFF	TGTGCCAGCAGCGCACGGGACACGAACACTGAAGCTTTCTTT
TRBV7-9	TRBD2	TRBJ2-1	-	CASSPWTSIGGGEQFF	TGTGCCAGCAGCCCCTGGACTAGCATCGGGGGAGGCGAGCAGTTCTTC
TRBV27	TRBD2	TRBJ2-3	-	CASRSPVTSGTDTQYF	TGTGCCAGCAGATCCCCAGTGACTAGCGGGACAGATACGCAGTATTTT
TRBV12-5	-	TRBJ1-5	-	CASGLPGVGNQPQHF	TGTGCTAGTGGTTTGCCCGGGGTTGGCAATCAGCCCCAGCATTTT
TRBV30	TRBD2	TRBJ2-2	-	CAWSVRRLAGGLLDTGELFF	TGTGCCTGGAGTGTCCGCCGACTAGCGGGGGGGCTTTTGGACACCGGGGAGCTGTTTTTT
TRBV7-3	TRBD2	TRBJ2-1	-	CASSSARLAGVYNEQFF	TGTGCCAGCAGTTCCGCCCGGCTAGCGGGAGTCTACAATGAGCAGTTCTTC
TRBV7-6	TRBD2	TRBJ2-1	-	CASSLGGRAVDEQFF	TGTGCCAGCAGCTTAGGCGGGAGGGCCGTTGATGAGCAGTTCTTC
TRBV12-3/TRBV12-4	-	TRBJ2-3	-	CASSPRTDTQYF	TGTGCCAGCAGTCCCCGTACAGATACGCAGTATTTT
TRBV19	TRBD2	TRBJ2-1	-	CASSPGSVAGEIEQFF	TGTGCCAGTAGTCCAGGTTCGGTAGCGGGAGAAATTGAGCAGTTCTTC
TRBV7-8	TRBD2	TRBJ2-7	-	CASSSWGLAGNEQYF	TGTGCCAGCAGCTCTTGGGGACTAGCGGGAAACGAGCAGTACTTC
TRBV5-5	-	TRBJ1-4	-	CASRGVGEKLFF	TGTGCCAGCAGAGGGGTGGGAGAAAAACTGTTTTTT
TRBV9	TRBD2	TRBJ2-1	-	CASSGLTSGSSYEQFF	TGTGCCAGCAGCGGACTGACTAGCGGGAGTTCCTATGAGCAGTTCTTC
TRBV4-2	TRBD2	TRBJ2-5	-	CASSPSSLAGDETQYF	TGTGCCAGCAGCCCGTCTTCCTTAGCGGGAGATGAGACCCAGTACTTC
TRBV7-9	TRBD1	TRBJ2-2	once	CASSLNLDRVGTGELFF	TGTGCCAGCAGCTTAAATTTGGACAGGGTCGGGACCGGGGAGCTGTTTTTT
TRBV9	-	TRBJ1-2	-	CASSVEGRGYGYTF	TGTGCCAGCAGCGTTGAGGGGCGGGGGTATGGCTACACCTTC
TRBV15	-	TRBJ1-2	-	CATSRDRLPGSGYTF	TGTGCCACCAGCAGAGATCGGCTGCCGGGGAGCGGCTACACCTTC
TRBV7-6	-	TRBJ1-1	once	CASSHLAGQEAFF	TGTGCCAGCAGCCACTTGGCAGGTCAGGAAGCTTTCTTT
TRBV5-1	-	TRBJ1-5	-	CASSLDGNQPQHF	TGCGCCAGCAGCTTGGACGGGAATCAGCCCCAGCATTTT
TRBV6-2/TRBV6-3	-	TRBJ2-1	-	CASSSRTGSSYNEQFF	TGTGCCAGCAGTTCGCGGACTGGAAGCTCCTACAATGAGCAGTTCTTC
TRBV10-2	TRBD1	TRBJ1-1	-	CASIGQGNTEAFF	TGCGCCAGCATTGGACAGGGGAACACTGAAGCTTTCTTT
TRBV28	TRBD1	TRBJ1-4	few	CASSFPRTGGGVGEKLFF	TGTGCCAGCAGTTTTCCACGGACAGGAGGAGGCGTTGGGGAAAAACTGTTTTTT
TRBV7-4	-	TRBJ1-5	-	CASSLARGSGSQPQHF	TGTGCCAGCAGCTTAGCGCGAGGGTCTGGTAGTCAGCCCCAGCATTTT
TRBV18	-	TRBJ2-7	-	CASSPEVSYEQYF	TGTGCCAGCTCTCCGGAGGTCAGCTACGAGCAGTACTTC
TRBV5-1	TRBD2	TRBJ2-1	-	CASSFTGGDYNEQFF	TGCGCCAGCAGCTTTACCGGGGGGGACTACAATGAGCAGTTCTTC
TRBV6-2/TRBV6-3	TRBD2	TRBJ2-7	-	CASSYHTSGSYEQYF	TGTGCCAGCAGTTACCATACTAGCGGATCCTACGAGCAGTACTTC
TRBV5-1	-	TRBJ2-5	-	CASSFTSRETQYF	TGCGCCAGCAGCTTCACCTCGAGGGAGACCCAGTACTTC
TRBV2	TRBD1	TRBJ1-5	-	CASRDRGLVVQPQHF	TGTGCCAGCAGAGACAGGGGGCTAGTGGTTCAGCCCCAGCATTTT
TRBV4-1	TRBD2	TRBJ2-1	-	CASSQGAREVINEQFF	TGCGCCAGCAGCCAAGGGGCGCGGGAGGTTATTAATGAGCAGTTCTTC
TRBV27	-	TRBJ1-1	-	CASRSFGLQGRYTEAFF	TGTGCCAGCCGCTCTTTCGGATTACAGGGTCGGTACACTGAAGCTTTCTTT
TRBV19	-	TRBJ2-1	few	CASRIGSREQFF	TGTGCCAGTAGGATCGGGTCACGGGAGCAGTTCTTC
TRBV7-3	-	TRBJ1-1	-	CASSLTRNTEAFF	TGTGCCAGCAGCTTAACCCGGAACACTGAAGCTTTCTTT
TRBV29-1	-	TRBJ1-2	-	CSVEGRLGAGYTF	TGCAGCGTTGAGGGCAGATTGGGTGCTGGCTACACCTTC